These 20 T cell receptor beta chains were all obtained from the same sample, sequenced in a study of regulatory T cells in long-lasting Graves disease. Construction of the TCR beta libraries employed iRepertoire HTBI primers in conjunction with Arm-PCR of CDR3 regions. MiXCR, applied by TCRdb to the multiplex PCR reads, yields one record per CDR3 protein. The top ten clones hold 29% of a sample with fewer than 400,000 distinct CDR3 sequences, roughly 21% of them seen once. This sample's time point: persistent/refractory GD, antithyroid drugs over 5 years with positive TRAb. From RNA extracted from PBMCs, the TCR library was made. The input for sequencing was peripheral blood mononuclear cells (PBMCs), taken when the disease was refractory, from a patient treated with antithyroid drugs. Source of these receptors: a female donor with Graves disease.

This clonotype was seen at least ten times. This chain connects TRBV24-1 to TRBJ2-5, with 8 bases aligning to TRBD2. CDR3 length equals 16 residues. V dropped 4 bases and J dropped 4; count of bases not matched to a gene: 10. Germline loops: CDR1 KGHDR, CDR2 SFDVKD. The CDR3 sequence is CATSDPGGGSSETQYF. CDR3 in DNA: TGTGCCACCAGTGACCCCGGGGGGGGGTCTTCAGAGACCCAGTACTTC.

For this clonotype: This probably arose from a read error, given a far larger clone one base away. The chain combines TRBV6-2 or TRBV6-3 with TRBJ2-7; no clear D. CDR3 size: 15 residues. Germline assignment: CDR1 MNHEY and CDR2 SVGEGT. Written as DNA, the CDR3 is TGTGCCAGCAGTGAAGAAGCATCTGCCTTCTACAAGCAGTACTTC. Translating gives CASSEEASAFYKQYF.

Ten or more counts support this clonotype. The gene calls are TRBV6-2 or TRBV6-3 and TRBJ1-1; D uncertain. The germline CDR1 and CDR2 sequences are MNHEY and SVGEGT. Trimming left V 5 bases short and J 0 bases short, with 22 bases between. CDR3 length equals 18 residues. CDR3 in amino acids: CASSPRGLKRAVNTEAFF. The CDR3 region has the DNA TGTGCCAGCAGTCCACGAGGATTAAAAAGGGCGGTGAACACTGAAGCTTTCTTT.

Turning to this clonotype: It may be a read error: a sequence one base away is much more abundant. For the CDR3, the DNA is TGTGCCAGCAGGTCCGGGACCTCCAATGAAAAACTGGTTTTT. It yields the protein CASRSGTSNEKLVF. The chain links TRBV6-2 or TRBV6-3 to TRBJ1-4; the D gene is possibly TRBD1 (5 bases). CDR1 and CDR2 from the germline V gene are MNHEY and SVGEGT. The CDR3 runs 14 residues.

This clonotype was seen many times. The chain couples TRBV11-2 to TRBJ1-5; D ambiguous. There are 12 residues in the CDR3. The germline gives CDR1 SGHAT, CDR2 FQNNGV. V was cut by 4 bases and J by 3 bases, with 4 bases left in between. The CDR3 DNA reads as TGTGCCAGCAGCTCCGACAATCAGCCCCAGCATTTT. Residues: CASSSDNQPQHF.

This chain joins TRBV6-2 or TRBV6-3 and TRBJ2-2, with 12 positions matching TRBD2. V lost 0 bases and J lost 3; bases outside the gene matches: 5. Per the germline V gene, CDR1 is MNHEY and CDR2 is SVGEGT. CDR3 length: 18 amino acids. This CDR3 is CASSYSILAGGHTGELFF. In DNA, the CDR3 is TGTGCCAGCAGTTACTCGATACTAGCGGGGGGCCACACCGGGGAGCTGTTTTTT.

The gene calls are TRBV2 and TRBJ2-7; tentatively, D is TRBD2 (5 bases). CDR1 SNHLY and CDR2 FYNNEI come from the germline V gene. V dropped 6 bases and J dropped 7 bases, with 16 bases sitting between them. CDR3 length: 13 residues. The CDR3 DNA reads TGTGCCAGCAGGCCCCCTGGTACTAGGGAGCAGTACTTC. Its translation is CASRPPGTREQYF.

This clonotype came up a few times. J is TRBJ2-7 and V is TRBV4-1, with D hard to call. V was cut by 0 bases and J by 4 bases, with 13 bases left in between. The CDR3 is 15 amino acids. The germline CDR1 and CDR2 sequences are MGHRA and YSYEKL. This CDR3 reads CASSQDPVRTYEQYF. CDR3 nucleotides: TGCGCCAGCAGCCAAGATCCGGTACGCACATACGAGCAGTACTTC.

This clonotype was seen ten or more times. The V and J genes are TRBV11-2 and TRBJ1-2, with 7 bases that match TRBD1. This CDR3 is built from 16 residues. The V gene end was trimmed by 0 bases and the J gene end by 6 bases; junction bases not matched to a gene: 10. CDR1 SGHAT and CDR2 FQNNGV come from the germline V gene. This CDR3 reads CASSLDLVGGNDGYTF. In nucleotides, the CDR3 is TGTGCCAGCAGCTTAGATTTGGTAGGGGGCAACGATGGCTACACCTTC.

A few counts support this clonotype. The rearrangement links TRBV6-1 to TRBJ1-2; 7 bases agree with TRBD1. Germline CDR1 is MNHNS and CDR2 is SASEGT. The CDR3 has 14 residues. The trim removed 7 bases at V and 7 bases at J, leaving 12 bases unmatched. In DNA form, the CDR3 reads TGTGCCAGCAACAATGGAGGGGGCGCGTCTGGCTACACCTTC. It codes for CASNNGGGASGYTF.

V gene TRBV27 combines with J gene TRBJ1-2; 9 bases line up with TRBD1. J was trimmed by 8 bases and V by 5 bases; bases with no gene match: 15. The germline V gene encodes CDR1 MNHEY and CDR2 SMNVEV (reference sequence). The CDR3 runs to 16 residues. The CDR3 sequence: CASSAKPRDRARGYTF. The CDR3 nucleotides are TGTGCCAGCAGTGCCAAACCCCGGGACAGGGCCAGAGGCTACACCTTC.

This clonotype was counted many times. The chain employs TRBV24-1 and TRBJ2-3; D call uncertain. The CDR3 is made up of 12 amino acids. The V end was cut by 1 base, the J end by 7 bases, with 5 bases between. Germline V CDR1 and CDR2: KGHDR, SFDVKD. The DNA for the CDR3 is TGTGCCACCAGTGATTTTCGGTATACGCAGTATTTT. Translation gives CATSDFRYTQYF.

The table lists this clonotype with many counts. The chain carries TRBV3-1 and TRBJ1-1; 7 bases align to TRBD1. Per germline, CDR1 LGHDT and CDR2 YNNKEL (reference sequence). This CDR3 comprises 16 residues. Losses at the gene ends were 4 bases for V and 0 bases for J; bases not matched to a gene: 8. The CDR3 region is CASSLRTGRMNTEAFF. Written as DNA, the CDR3 is TGTGCCAGCAGCCTGAGGACAGGTCGCATGAACACTGAAGCTTTCTTT.

CDR3 region: CASSRAKQASEKLFF. The CDR3 DNA follows: TGTGCCAGCAGCCGCGCGAAGCAAGCCAGTGAAAAACTGTTTTTT. The V and J genes are TRBV6-1 and TRBJ1-4; D not resolved. The V end lost 6 bases, the J end lost 7 bases, and 18 bases lay between the germline ends. Germline CDR1 and CDR2: MNHNS and SASEGT. The CDR3 is 15 amino acids.

The sample holds many counts of this clonotype. The chain joins TRBV24-1 to TRBJ1-5, with unresolved D. The CDR3 consists of 15 residues. CDR1 KGHDR and CDR2 SFDVKD come from the germline V gene. Trimming left V 3 bases short and J 5 bases short, with 13 bases between. CDR3: CATSDHRPGYQPQHF. The CDR3 DNA is TGTGCCACCAGTGATCATCGACCGGGATATCAGCCCCAGCATTTT.

The chain links TRBV29-1 to TRBJ2-1; possibly TRBD2 for D (5 bases). Trimming pared 6 bases from V and 7 bases from J, leaving 13 bases between. This CDR3 contains 12 residues. Germline V CDR1 and CDR2: SQVTM, ANQGSEA. CDR3 sequence reads: CSVVRTPNEQFF. In DNA, the CDR3 is TGCAGCGTGGTGAGGACTCCGAATGAGCAGTTCTTC.

In this sample, this clonotype turned up many times. V gene TRBV27 combines with J gene TRBJ2-7, with D tentatively TRBD2 (6 bases). V was trimmed by 6 bases and J by 2 bases, leaving 17 bases between them. The CDR3 covers 15 residues. Per germline, CDR1 MNHEY and CDR2 SMNVEV (reference sequence). The CDR3, as DNA: TGTGCCAGCAGGCCCGGGACTTTAGGAGCCTACGAGCAGTACTTC. This codes for CASRPGTLGAYEQYF.

This clonotype occurred many times. The V gene is TRBV6-5, the J gene TRBJ1-1, with unresolved D. Germline assignment: CDR1 MNHEY and CDR2 SVGAGI. The CDR3 sequence is 12 residues long. V was pared by 0 bases and J by 7 bases, with 6 bases between. CDR3 sequence: CASSYSGIEAFF. In DNA form, the CDR3 reads TGTGCCAGCAGTTACTCGGGGATTGAAGCTTTCTTT.

This sequence joins TRBV25-1 and TRBJ1-1; D is undetermined. With 3 bases removed from V and 4 bases from J, the gap between germline ends came to 9 bases. The CDR3 runs to 13 residues. Germline V gene sequence: CDR1 MGHDK, CDR2 SYGVNS. CDR3 nucleotides: TGTGCCAGCAGTGAGGGGATGGGCACTGAAGCTTTCTTT. This gives the protein CASSEGMGTEAFF.

This clonotype has a count of ten or more. This chain connects TRBV6-1 to TRBJ1-5, with 7 bases fitting TRBD1. Germline V CDR1 and CDR2: MNHNS, SASEGT. V lost 8 bases, J lost 2 bases, and 0 bases stayed unmatched. This CDR3 has 12 residues. CDR3 region: CASGQGNQPQHF. In nucleotides, the CDR3 is TGTGCCAGCGGACAGGGCAATCAGCCCCAGCATTTT.